The present TCR beta chain was sequenced within a study of shared clonotypes between healthy human individuals. Notes on the study in general: Memory subsets generally showed lower estimated richness than naive subsets.

The assay was immunoSEQ multiplex PCR, and TCRdb's table has in-frame clones only and misses some. The data show 330,000 or so clones, around 67% seen once. Adult donors, all healthy and HIV-negative, had no recent acute infections or vaccinations. This clone was seen only once. The antigen is undetermined. CDR1 and CDR2 (germline): SGHNT, YENEEA. V trimming: 5 bases; J trimming: 4 bases; junction bases outside the gene matches: 6. The CDR3 is 14 residues long. This TCR came from a man aged 25-45 years in good health. Sequenced input: memory CD4+ T cells sorted from blood. Subset indicated: CD45RA-negative fraction. The chain carries TRBV11-3 and TRBJ2-3; 7 positions match TRBD2. This chain's CDR3 is CASSMGGSSDTQYF. In nucleotides, the CDR3 is TGTGCCAGCAGCATGGGGGGGAGTTCAGATACGCAGTATTTT.